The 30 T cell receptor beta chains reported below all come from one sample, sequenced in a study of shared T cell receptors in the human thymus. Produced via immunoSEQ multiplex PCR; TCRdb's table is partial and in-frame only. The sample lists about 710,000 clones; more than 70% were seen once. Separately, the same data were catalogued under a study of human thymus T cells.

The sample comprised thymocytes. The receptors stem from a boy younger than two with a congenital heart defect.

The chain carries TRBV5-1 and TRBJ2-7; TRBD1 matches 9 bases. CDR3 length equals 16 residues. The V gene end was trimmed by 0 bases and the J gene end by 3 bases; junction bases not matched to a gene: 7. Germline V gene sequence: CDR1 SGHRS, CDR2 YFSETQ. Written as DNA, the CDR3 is TGCGCCAGCAGCTTGGGGGGACAGGGAACGGTCTACGAGCAGTACTTC. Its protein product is CASSLGGQGTVYEQYF. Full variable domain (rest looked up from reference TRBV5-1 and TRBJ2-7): KAGVTQTPRYLIKTRGQQVTLSCSPISGHRSVSWYQQTPGQGLQFLFEYFSETQRNKGNFPGRFSGRQFSNSRSEMNVSTLELGDSALYLCASSLGGQGTVYEQYFGPGTRLTVT.

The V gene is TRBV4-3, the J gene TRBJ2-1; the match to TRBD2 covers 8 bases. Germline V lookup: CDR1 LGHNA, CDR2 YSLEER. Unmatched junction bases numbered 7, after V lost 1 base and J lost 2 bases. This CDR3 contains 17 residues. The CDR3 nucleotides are TGCGCCAGCAGCCAAGGTCACAGCGGGGGACCCTACAATGAGCAGTTCTTC. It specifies CASSQGHSGGPYNEQFF.

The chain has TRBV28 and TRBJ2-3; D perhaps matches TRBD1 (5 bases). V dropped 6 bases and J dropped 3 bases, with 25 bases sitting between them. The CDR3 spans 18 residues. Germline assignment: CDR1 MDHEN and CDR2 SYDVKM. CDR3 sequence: CASSPMVVGTGRTDTQYF. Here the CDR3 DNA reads TGTGCCAGCAGCCCCATGGTCGTGGGAACAGGACGAACAGATACGCAGTATTTT.

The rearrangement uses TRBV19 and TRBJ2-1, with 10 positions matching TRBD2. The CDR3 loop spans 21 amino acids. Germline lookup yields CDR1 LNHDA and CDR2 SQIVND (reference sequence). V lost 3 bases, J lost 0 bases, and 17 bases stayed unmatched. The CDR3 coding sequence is TGTGCCAGTAGTATTTTTCCCAAACCGGGACTAGCGAATCGCTCCTACAATGAGCAGTTCTTC. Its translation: CASSIFPKPGLANRSYNEQFF.

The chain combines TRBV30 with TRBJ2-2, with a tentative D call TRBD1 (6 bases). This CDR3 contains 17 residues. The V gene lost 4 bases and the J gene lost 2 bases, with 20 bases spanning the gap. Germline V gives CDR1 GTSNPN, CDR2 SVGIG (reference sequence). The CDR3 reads CAWIEKFGTRNTGELFF. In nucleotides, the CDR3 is TGTGCCTGGATTGAAAAGTTTGGGACAAGAAACACCGGGGAGCTGTTTTTT.

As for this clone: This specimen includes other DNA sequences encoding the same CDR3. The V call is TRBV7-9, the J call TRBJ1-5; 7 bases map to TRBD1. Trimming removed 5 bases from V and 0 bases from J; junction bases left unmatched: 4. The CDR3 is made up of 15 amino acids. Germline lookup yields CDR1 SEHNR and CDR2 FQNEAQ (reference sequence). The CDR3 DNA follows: TGTGCCAGCAGCCTTGGACAGGATAGCAATCAGCCCCAGCATTTT. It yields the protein CASSLGQDSNQPQHF.

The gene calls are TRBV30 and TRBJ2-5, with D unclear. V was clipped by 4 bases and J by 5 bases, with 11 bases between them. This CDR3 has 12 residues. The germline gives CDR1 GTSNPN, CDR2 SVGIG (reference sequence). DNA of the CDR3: TGTGCCTGGAATCGGTTTTTGGAGACCCAGTACTTC. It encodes CAWNRFLETQYF.

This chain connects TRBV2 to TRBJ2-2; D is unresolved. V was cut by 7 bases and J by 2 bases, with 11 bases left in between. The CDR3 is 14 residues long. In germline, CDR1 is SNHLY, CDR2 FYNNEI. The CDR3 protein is CASKLIFNTGELFF. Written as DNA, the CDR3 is TGTGCCAGCAAACTTATCTTTAACACCGGGGAGCTGTTTTTT.

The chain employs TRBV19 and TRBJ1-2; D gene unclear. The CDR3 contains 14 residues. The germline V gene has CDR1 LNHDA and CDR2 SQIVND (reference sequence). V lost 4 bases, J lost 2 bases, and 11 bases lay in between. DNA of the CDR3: TGTGCCAGTAGTACCCCTGGTGAGAACTATGGCTACACCTTC. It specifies CASSTPGENYGYTF.

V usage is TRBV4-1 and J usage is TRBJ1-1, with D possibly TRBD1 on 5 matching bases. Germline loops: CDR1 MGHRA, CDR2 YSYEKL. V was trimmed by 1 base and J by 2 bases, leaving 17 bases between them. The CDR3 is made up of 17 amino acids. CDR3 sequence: CASSQVAGTGDNTEAFF. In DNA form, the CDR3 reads TGCGCCAGCAGCCAAGTCGCGGGGACGGGAGATAACACTGAAGCTTTCTTT.

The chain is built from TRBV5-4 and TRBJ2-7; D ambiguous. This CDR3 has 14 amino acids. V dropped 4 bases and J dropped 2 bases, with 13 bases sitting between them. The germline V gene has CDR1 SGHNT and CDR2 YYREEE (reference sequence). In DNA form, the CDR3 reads TGTGCCAGCAGCCATTTAAAGCGTCCCTACGAGCAGTACTTC. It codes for CASSHLKRPYEQYF. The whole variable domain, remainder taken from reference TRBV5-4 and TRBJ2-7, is ETGVTQSPTHLIKTRGQQVTLRCSSQSGHNTVSWYQQALGQGPQFIFQYYREEENGRGNFPPRFSGLQFPNYSSELNVNALELDDSALYLCASSHLKRPYEQYFGPGTRLTVT.

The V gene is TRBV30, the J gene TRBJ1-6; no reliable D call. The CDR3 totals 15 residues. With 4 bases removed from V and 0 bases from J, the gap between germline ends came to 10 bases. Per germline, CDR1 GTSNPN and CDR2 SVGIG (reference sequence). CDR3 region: CAWIRPGSYNSPLHF. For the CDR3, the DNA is TGTGCCTGGATCCGCCCGGGCTCCTATAATTCACCCCTCCACTTT.

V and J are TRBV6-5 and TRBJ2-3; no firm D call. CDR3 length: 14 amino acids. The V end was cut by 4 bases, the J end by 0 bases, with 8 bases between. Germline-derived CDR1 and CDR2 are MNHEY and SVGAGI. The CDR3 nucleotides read TGTGCCAGCAGTTGTGAGCCGAGCACAGATACGCAGTATTTT. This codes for CASSCEPSTDTQYF.

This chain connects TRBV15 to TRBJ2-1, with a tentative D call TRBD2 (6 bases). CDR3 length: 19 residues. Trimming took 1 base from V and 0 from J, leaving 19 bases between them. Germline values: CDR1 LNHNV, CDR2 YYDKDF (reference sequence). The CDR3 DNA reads TGTGCCACCAGCAGAGTGGGTATCGGCGGGGCTAGCTCCTACAATGAGCAGTTCTTC. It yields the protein CATSRVGIGGASSYNEQFF.

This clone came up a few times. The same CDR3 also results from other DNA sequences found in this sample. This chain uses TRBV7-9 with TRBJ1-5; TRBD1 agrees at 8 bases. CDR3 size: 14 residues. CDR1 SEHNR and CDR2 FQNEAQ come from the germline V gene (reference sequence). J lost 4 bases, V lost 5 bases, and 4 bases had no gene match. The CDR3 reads CASSPGQGNQPQHF. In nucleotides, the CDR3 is TGTGCCAGCAGCCCCGGACAGGGAAATCAGCCCCAGCATTTT.

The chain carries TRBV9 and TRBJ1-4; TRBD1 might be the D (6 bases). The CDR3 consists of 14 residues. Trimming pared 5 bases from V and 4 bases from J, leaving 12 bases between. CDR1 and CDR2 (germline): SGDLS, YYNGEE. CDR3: CASSGGGYNEKLFF. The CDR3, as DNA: TGTGCCAGCAGTGGCGGGGGCTATAATGAAAAACTGTTTTTT. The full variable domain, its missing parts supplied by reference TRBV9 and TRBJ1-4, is DSGVTQTPKHLITATGQRVTLRCSPRSGDLSVYWYQQSLDQGLQFLIQYYNGEERAKGNILERFSAQQFPDLHSELNLSSLELGDSALYFCASSGGGYNEKLFFGSGTQLSVL.

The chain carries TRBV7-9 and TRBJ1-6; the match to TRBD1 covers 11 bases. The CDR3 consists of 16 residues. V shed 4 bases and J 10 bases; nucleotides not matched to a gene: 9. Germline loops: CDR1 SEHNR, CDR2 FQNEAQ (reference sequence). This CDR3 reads CASSSSPGQGGSPLHF. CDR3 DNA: TGTGCCAGCAGCTCCTCGCCGGGACAGGGGGGATCACCCCTCCACTTT.

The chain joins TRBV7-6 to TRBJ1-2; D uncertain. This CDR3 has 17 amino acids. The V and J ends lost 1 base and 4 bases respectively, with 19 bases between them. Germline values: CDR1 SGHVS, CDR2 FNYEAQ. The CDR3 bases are TGTGCCAGCAGCTTAGTACATCATGGAGGGTTGGGCTATGGCTACACCTTC. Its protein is CASSLVHHGGLGYGYTF.

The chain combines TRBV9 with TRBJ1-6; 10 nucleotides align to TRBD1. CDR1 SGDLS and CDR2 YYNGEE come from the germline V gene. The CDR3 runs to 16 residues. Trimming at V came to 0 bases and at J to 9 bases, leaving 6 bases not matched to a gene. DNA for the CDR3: TGTGCCAGCAGCGTAGAGAAGGACAGGGGGACTTCACCCCTCCACTTT. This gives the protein CASSVEKDRGTSPLHF.

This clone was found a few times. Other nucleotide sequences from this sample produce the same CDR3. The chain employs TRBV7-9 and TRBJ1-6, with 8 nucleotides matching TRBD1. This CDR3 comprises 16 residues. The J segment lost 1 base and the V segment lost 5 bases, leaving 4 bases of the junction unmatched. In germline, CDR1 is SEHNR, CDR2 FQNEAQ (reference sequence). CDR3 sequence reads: CASSTDRGSYNSPLHF. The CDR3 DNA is TGTGCCAGCAGCACAGACAGGGGTTCCTATAATTCACCCCTCCACTTT.

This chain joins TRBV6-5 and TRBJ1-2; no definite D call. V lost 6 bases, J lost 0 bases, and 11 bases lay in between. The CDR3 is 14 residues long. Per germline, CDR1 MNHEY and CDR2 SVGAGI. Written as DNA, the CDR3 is TGTGCCAGCAGGACACGGTTCACTAACTATGGCTACACCTTC. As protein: CASRTRFTNYGYTF.

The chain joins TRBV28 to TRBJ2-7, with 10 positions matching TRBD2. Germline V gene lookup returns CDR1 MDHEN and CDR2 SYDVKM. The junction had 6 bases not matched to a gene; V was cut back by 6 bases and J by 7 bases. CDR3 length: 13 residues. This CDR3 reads CASRPGLALEQYF. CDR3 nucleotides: TGTGCCAGCAGACCGGGACTAGCGCTAGAGCAGTACTTC.

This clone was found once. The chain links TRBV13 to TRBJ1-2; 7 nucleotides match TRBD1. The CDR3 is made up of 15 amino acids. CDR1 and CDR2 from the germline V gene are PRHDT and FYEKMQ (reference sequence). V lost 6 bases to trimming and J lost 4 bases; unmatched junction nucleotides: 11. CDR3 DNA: TGTGCCAGCAGAACAAGACAGGGCTATTCCTATGGCTACACCTTC. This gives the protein CASRTRQGYSYGYTF.

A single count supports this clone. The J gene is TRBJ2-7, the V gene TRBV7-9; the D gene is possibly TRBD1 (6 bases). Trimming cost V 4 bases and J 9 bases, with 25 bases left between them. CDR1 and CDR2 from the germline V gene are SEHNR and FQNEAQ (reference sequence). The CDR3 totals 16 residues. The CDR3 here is CASSSQPVHHRVVQYF. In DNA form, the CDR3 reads TGTGCCAGCAGCTCCCAACCGGTCCATCACAGGGTGGTGCAGTACTTC.

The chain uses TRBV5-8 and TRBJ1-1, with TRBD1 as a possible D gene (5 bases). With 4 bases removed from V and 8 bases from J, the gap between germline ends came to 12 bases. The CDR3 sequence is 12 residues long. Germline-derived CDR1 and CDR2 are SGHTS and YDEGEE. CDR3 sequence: CASSGDSPEAFF. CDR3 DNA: TGTGCCAGCAGCGGTGACAGTCCCGAAGCTTTCTTT.

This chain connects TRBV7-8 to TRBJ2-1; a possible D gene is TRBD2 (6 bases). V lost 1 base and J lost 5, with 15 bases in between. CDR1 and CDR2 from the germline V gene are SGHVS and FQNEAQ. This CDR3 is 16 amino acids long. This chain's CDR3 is CASSLVGGVEHNEQFF. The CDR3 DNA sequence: TGTGCCAGCAGCTTAGTGGGGGGAGTCGAACACAATGAGCAGTTCTTC.

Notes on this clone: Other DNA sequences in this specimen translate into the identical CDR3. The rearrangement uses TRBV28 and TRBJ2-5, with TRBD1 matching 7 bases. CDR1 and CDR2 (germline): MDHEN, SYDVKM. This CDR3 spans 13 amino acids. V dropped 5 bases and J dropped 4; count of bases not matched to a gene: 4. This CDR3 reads CASSVGGGETQYF. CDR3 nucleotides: TGTGCCAGCAGTGTAGGGGGCGGAGAGACCCAGTACTTC.

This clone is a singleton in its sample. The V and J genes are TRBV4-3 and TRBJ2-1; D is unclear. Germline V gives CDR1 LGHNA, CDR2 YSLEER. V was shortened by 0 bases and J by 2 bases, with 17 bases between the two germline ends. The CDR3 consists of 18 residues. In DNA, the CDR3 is TGCGCCAGCAGCCAAGATCGTGCCGCGGCACGAACCTACAATGAGCAGTTCTTC. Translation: CASSQDRAAARTYNEQFF.

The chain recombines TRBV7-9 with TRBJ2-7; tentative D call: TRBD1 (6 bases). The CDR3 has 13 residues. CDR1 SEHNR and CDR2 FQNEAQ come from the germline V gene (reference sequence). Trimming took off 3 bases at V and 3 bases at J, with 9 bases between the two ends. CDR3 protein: CASSFDRNYEQYF. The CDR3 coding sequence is TGTGCCAGCAGCTTTGACAGGAACTACGAGCAGTACTTC.

CDR3 sequence: CASSEGVQDIQYF. The DNA for the CDR3 is TGCGCCAGCAGCGAAGGGGTACAGGACATTCAGTACTTC. The chain joins TRBV4-3 to TRBJ2-4, with D possibly being TRBD1 (5 bases). Germline lookup yields CDR1 LGHNA and CDR2 YSLEER. V was trimmed by 5 bases and J by 8 bases, leaving 13 bases between them. The CDR3 has 13 amino acids.